This TCR beta chain was recovered during a study of cytomegalovirus exposure and HLA in healthy donors. Across the study: Drawn from HLA-typed donors, about 85 million unique TCRs were held in an early data release. Study-level results: The majority of CMV-associated TCR beta chains were reported as apparently HLA-restricted in a later analysis. In a later analysis, TCR beta V- and J-gene trimming showed a link to a missense DCLRE1C variant.

About this clone: Its antigen is unidentified.

Both 60 Vbeta primers and 13 Jbeta primers went into the PCR. TCRdb's table, derived via immunoSEQ multiplex PCR, lists solely in-frame clones and lacks some. The table includes tens of thousands of clones, about three quarters detected once. The sequencing input was PBMCs. The receptor was derived from a woman in her twenties or thirties in good health and CMV-seropositive.

The CDR3 sequence: CASSHAGGDTNYGYTF. CDR3 coding DNA: TGTGCCAGCAGCCATGCCGGGGGGGACACCAACTATGGCTACACCTTC. This chain links TRBV7-8 with TRBJ1-2; D perhaps matches TRBD1 (6 bases). The germline V gene has CDR1 SGHVS and CDR2 FQNEAQ. The CDR3 has 16 amino acids. Trimming removed 5 bases at V and 2 bases at J, with 18 bases between.